This TCR beta chain emerged from a study of OX40 agonist ivuxolimab in advanced cancers. In the study overall: Ivuxolimab, which targeted the costimulatory receptor OX40 (CD134), was an agonistic, fully human IgG2 monoclonal antibody. The monotherapy dose-escalation portion (N ≈ 55 patients) of the phase I ivuxolimab trial is reported in the paper. The point of sequencing TCRbeta in the periphery was to test whether ivuxolimab changed TCR sequence diversity and drove clonal T-cell expansion. The dose-escalation cohort was 82.7% male with a mean age of roughly 60 years, ranging from roughly 23 to 90. Intravenous ivuxolimab was administered to patients every 2 weeks at six dose levels: 0.01, 0.1, 0.3, 1.5, 3 and 10 mg/kg. Partial responses occurred in three dose-escalation patients: two with cutaneous melanoma and one with hepatocellular carcinoma. Among the roughly 54 dose-escalation patients, approximately 20 had hepatocellular carcinoma, roughly 15 melanoma, 9 renal cell carcinoma and 9 head and neck cancer. Patients were allowed to have had prior anti-PD-1, anti-PD-L1 or anti-CTLA-4 therapy, and about 40% of the dose-escalation patients had been treated with checkpoint inhibitors.

Patients with a history of autoimmune disease or receiving systemic immunosuppression were excluded from the trial. Peripheral blood for TCR sequencing was collected from all dose cohorts at baseline, on cycle 4 day 1, and on cycle 7 day 1. The samples were drawn from a first-in-human, open-label, multicenter phase I dose-escalation trial of ivuxolimab. Adults with locally advanced or metastatic melanoma, renal cell carcinoma, hepatocellular carcinoma or head and neck squamous cell carcinoma were enrolled in the trial. Before TCR sequencing, CD4+ and CD8+ T cells were separately sorted from peripheral blood. The investigation overall reported the following: Low levels of normalized T-cell clonal expansion were also seen in some patients who did not respond. On average, CD8+ T cells showed more expanded clones than CD4+ T cells after ivuxolimab. In the 0.1-3.0 mg/kg groups, partial responders had among the lowest normalized peripheral clonal expansion, particularly in CD8+ T cells. At doses of 0.1 to 3.0 mg/kg, clonal expansion of both CD4+ and CD8+ blood T cells was observed from baseline to week 6. Which antigens the clonally expanded peripheral T cells were specific for was not determined.

Comments on this clone: Its antigen target is currently unknown. It has no much larger one-base neighbor in the sample; base qualities were not kept.

The CDR3 spans 15 residues, from the cysteine through the phenylalanine. The DNA shown is the 45-base CDR3, in frame from base 1. The junction shows trimming of 7 bases on V and 0 bases on J, and the gene matches do not reach 5 bases of it. CDR1 and CDR2, per the germline V gene (reference sequence), are MNHNY and SVGAGI. To sequence the TCRbeta CDR3 region, genomic DNA was isolated from the sorted cells. The immunoSEQ Assay was used for sequencing of TCRbeta CDR3 regions. TCRdb carries this immuneACCESS record with in-frame sequences only. Its versions omit some clonotypes, under half of them owing to an unresolved V gene in the studies checked, with the rest unexplained. In this sample the table shows over 60,000 clones, around 87% of which occur a single time. 0.94% of the sample is in the top ten clones.

The chain links TRBV6-6 with TRBJ2-2; 7 central nucleotides agree with TRBD2. This sequence originates from an adult with an advanced solid tumor such as melanoma, head and neck, liver or kidney cancer. The material sequenced was CD4+ or CD8+ T cells sorted from blood, taken in a trial of the OX40 agonist ivuxolimab. In nucleotide form, the sequence is TGTGCCAGCACTTCGGGAGGCGCGAACACCGGGGAGCTGTTTTTT. Translation gives CASTSGGANTGELFF.